The sequence of this TCR beta chain was determined in a study of T cell responses to AZD1222 COVID-19 vaccine. Study results and caveats: Reportedly, nearly half the spike-specific TCRs target unmutated variant regions.

CDR3 length equals 16 residues. The V gene lost 3 bases and the J gene lost 1 base, with 12 bases spanning the gap. Germline CDR1 reads MDHEN; CDR2 reads SYDVKM. Repertoires were generated with immunoSEQ multiplex PCR, while TCRdb's copy carries only in-frame clones and drops some. In the table there are 130,000 to 150,000 clones, 70% to 90% of which are singletons. On this clone: No antigen is known for it.

The input for sequencing was peripheral blood, taken on day 0 of AZD1222 vaccination. The sequence derives from an adult in good health. The chain links TRBV28 to TRBJ2-2, with D perhaps assigned TRBD1 or TRBD2 (5 bases each). The CDR3 sequence: CASSFSGRLNTGELFF. In DNA, the CDR3 is TGTGCCAGCAGTTTTTCGGGACGTTTGAACACCGGGGAGCTGTTTTTT.